The 3 T cell receptor beta chains below all came from one sample that was sequenced in a study of sequential checkpoint blockade in melanoma. The data were produced by immunoSEQ multiplex PCR, yet TCRdb's version contains in-frame clones alone and is incomplete. The sample has over 20,000 clones; around 75% are singletons. Specified treatment: randomized to nivolumab then ipilimumab (arm A) or the reverse (arm B). The specimen was CD8+ T cells sorted from blood (inferred from file names), collected from a patient given nivolumab and ipilimumab in sequence. The receptors here all came from a human donor with melanoma.

This clone was counted a few times. The gene calls are TRBV6-1 and TRBJ2-3, with a possible D match to TRBD2 (6 bases). V lost 1 base to trimming and J lost 1 base, with 12 bases between them. Germline CDR1 reads MNHNS; CDR2 reads SASEGT. This CDR3 is built from 16 residues. CDR3 nucleotide sequence: TGTGCCAGCAGTGAAGGGGTCTCGGGGGGCACAGATACGCAGTATTTT. It codes for CASSEGVSGGTDTQYF.

The chain employs TRBV6-5 and TRBJ2-7; 10 bases align to TRBD2. The CDR3 has 15 amino acids. V trimming: 4 bases; J trimming: 4 bases; junction bases outside the gene matches: 7. Germline values: CDR1 MNHEY, CDR2 SVGAGI. This CDR3 reads CASSSLAGGWYEQYF. In DNA, the CDR3 is TGTGCCAGCAGTTCCTTAGCGGGAGGTTGGTACGAGCAGTACTTC.

This clone was found once. The chain is built from TRBV2 and TRBJ2-2, with a possible D match to TRBD1 (6 bases). Germline V gene sequence: CDR1 SNHLY, CDR2 FYNNEI. The CDR3 is 16 amino acids. The V end lost 1 base, the J end lost 0 bases, and 9 bases lay between the germline ends. The CDR3 nucleotides are TGTGCCAGCAGTGAAGGTGACAGGTCGAACACCGGGGAGCTGTTTTTT. Its protein is CASSEGDRSNTGELFF.